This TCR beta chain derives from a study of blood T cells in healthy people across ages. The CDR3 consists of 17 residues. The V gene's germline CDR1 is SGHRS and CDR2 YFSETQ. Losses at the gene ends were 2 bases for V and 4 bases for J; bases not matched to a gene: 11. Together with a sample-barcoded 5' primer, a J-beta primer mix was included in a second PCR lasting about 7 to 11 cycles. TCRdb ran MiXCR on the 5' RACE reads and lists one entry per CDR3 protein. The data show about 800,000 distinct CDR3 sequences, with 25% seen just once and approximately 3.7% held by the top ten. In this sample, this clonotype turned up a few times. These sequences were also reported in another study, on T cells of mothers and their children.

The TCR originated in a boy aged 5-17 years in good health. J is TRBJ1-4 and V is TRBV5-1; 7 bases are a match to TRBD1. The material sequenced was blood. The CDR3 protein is CASSFLPQGLINEKLFF. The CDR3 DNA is TGCGCCAGCAGCTTTCTTCCACAGGGGCTCATTAATGAAAAACTGTTTTTT.